The rows below give T cell receptor beta chains drawn from one sample of a study of blood T cell repertoires in COVID-19. TCRdb's table, derived via immunoSEQ multiplex PCR, lists solely in-frame clones and lacks some. The data show fewer than 85,000 clones, about 76% seen once. Source material: peripheral blood. These receptors were taken from an elderly woman with active or convalescent COVID-19. The CDR3 runs from the conserved cysteine through the conserved F or W. A D gene is named only where the DNA matches it firmly.

d_call	v_call	j_call	cdr3_aa	cdr3_nt
.	TRBV20-1	TRBJ1-1	CSASRLLEAFF	TGCAGTGCTAGTCGTTTGCTAGAAGCTTTCTTT
TRBD1	TRBV9	TRBJ2-5	CASSANYRGGRETQYF	TGTGCCAGCAGCGCCAATTACAGGGGCGGCAGAGAGACCCAGTACTTC
TRBD1	TRBV3-1/TRBV3-2	TRBJ1-1	CASSQGGTVNTEAFF	TGTGCCAGCAGCCAAGGGGGGACAGTGAACACTGAAGCTTTCTTT
.	TRBV12-3/TRBV12-4	TRBJ1-4	CASSLVWGEKLFF	TGTGCCAGCAGTTTAGTGTGGGGCGAAAAACTGTTTTTT
TRBD2	TRBV6-5	TRBJ2-1	CASSPAGGYNEQFF	TGTGCCAGCTCCCCGGCGGGGGGGTACAATGAGCAGTTCTTC
.	TRBV5-6	TRBJ1-5	CASSKAGGYNQPQHF	TGTGCCAGCAGCAAAGCTGGAGGGTACAATCAGCCCCAGCATTTT
TRBD1	TRBV9	TRBJ1-1	CASSVGQGARFITEAFF	TGTGCCAGCAGCGTGGGACAGGGGGCGCGTTTTATCACTGAAGCTTTCTTT
TRBD1	TRBV28	TRBJ1-2	CASSLRTGWEGYTF	TGTGCCAGCAGTTTAAGGACAGGGTGGGAAGGCTACACCTTC
.	TRBV3-1/TRBV3-2	TRBJ2-2	CASSPPWNTGELFF	TGTGCCAGCAGCCCCCCCTGGAACACCGGGGAGCTGTTTTTT
.	TRBV6-1	TRBJ1-2	CASRPRGTPNYGYTF	TGTGCCAGCAGACCAAGGGGGACACCTAACTATGGCTACACCTTC